One and the same sample provided the 17 T cell receptor beta chains below, sequenced in a study of tumor-infiltrating lymphocytes in localized non-small cell lung cancer. Sequenced by immunoSEQ multiplex PCR; TCRdb stores in-frame clones only, minus some. The table includes about 12,000 clones, about 80% detected once. Specimen: uninvolved lung tissue not adjacent to the tumor. These receptor sequences come from a human donor with non-small cell lung cancer.

The CDR3 here is CASSLEAPFYEQYF. CDR3 bases: TGCGCCAGCAGCTTGGAAGCGCCGTTTTACGAGCAGTACTTC. The V call is TRBV5-1, the J call TRBJ2-7; D call uncertain. V lost 0 bases and J 4 bases, leaving 11 bases between the germline ends. Germline V lookup: CDR1 SGHRS, CDR2 YFSETQ. The CDR3 is 14 residues long.

The chain has TRBV29-1 and TRBJ2-7, with 13 nucleotides matching TRBD2. V shed 6 bases, J shed 2 bases, and the junction held 4 bases outside the gene matches. There are 14 residues in the CDR3. Germline values: CDR1 SQVTM, CDR2 ANQGSEA. The CDR3 protein is CSVLGTSGTYEQYF. The CDR3 DNA follows: TGCAGCGTCCTAGGGACTAGCGGGACCTACGAGCAGTACTTC.

The chain employs TRBV6-5 and TRBJ2-2; TRBD1 matches 9 bases. After removal of 4 bases from V and 4 bases from J, the junction contained 7 bases not matched to a gene. Germline CDR1 and CDR2: MNHEY and SVGAGI. The length of the CDR3 is 16 residues. The CDR3 protein is CASSFRDRGATGELFF. In nucleotides, the CDR3 is TGTGCCAGCAGTTTTCGCGACAGGGGGGCCACCGGGGAGCTGTTTTTT.

The V call is TRBV29-1, the J call TRBJ1-4; perhaps TRBD1 as D (6 bases). The V gene's germline CDR1 is SQVTM and CDR2 ANQGSEA. V lost 7 bases, J lost 4 bases, and 10 bases lay in between. The CDR3 has 12 residues. The CDR3 sequence is CSGGGGNEKLFF. CDR3 DNA: TGCAGCGGCGGAGGGGGTAATGAAAAACTGTTTTTT.

This clone ranks as medium-sized (0.01 to 0.1%). This chain links TRBV10-3 with TRBJ2-5; no firm D call. The CDR3 has 13 residues. CDR1 and CDR2 (germline): ENHRY, SYGVKD. V lost 4 bases and J 3 bases, leaving 9 bases between the germline ends. The CDR3 protein is CAISVRTEETQYF. CDR3 sequence (DNA): TGTGCCATCAGTGTTAGGACCGAAGAGACCCAGTACTTC.

This clone came up once. V gene TRBV5-4 combines with J gene TRBJ2-1, with TRBD1 identical over 10 bases. There are 14 residues in the CDR3. Germline values: CDR1 SGHNT, CDR2 YYREEE (reference sequence). V shed 3 bases, J shed 4 bases, and the junction held 1 base outside the gene matches. The CDR3 protein is CASSWGQGYNEQFF. The CDR3 coding sequence is TGTGCCAGCAGCTGGGGACAGGGGTACAATGAGCAGTTCTTC. The variable domain in full, completed from reference TRBV5-4 and TRBJ2-1, reads ETGVTQSPTHLIKTRGQQVTLRCSSQSGHNTVSWYQQALGQGPQFIFQYYREEENGRGNFPPRFSGLQFPNYSSELNVNALELDDSALYLCASSWGQGYNEQFFGPGTRLTVL.

The CDR3 reads CASSLAQNTGELFF. CDR3 sequence (DNA): TGTGCCAGCAGCTTAGCACAGAACACCGGGGAGCTGTTTTTT. This chain connects TRBV7-2 to TRBJ2-2; D not certain. Germline V gene lookup returns CDR1 SGHTA and CDR2 FQGNSA. There are 14 residues in the CDR3. V was trimmed by 0 bases and J by 1 base, leaving 3 bases between them.

The V and J genes are TRBV2 and TRBJ2-7; 7 bases map to TRBD1. J was trimmed by 6 bases and V by 7 bases; bases with no gene match: 24. CDR1 and CDR2 (germline): SNHLY, FYNNEI. The CDR3 has 18 residues. The chain's CDR3 is CASIPPLGQALDKGEQYF. CDR3 sequence (DNA): TGTGCCAGCATACCCCCGCTCGGACAGGCCTTGGACAAGGGCGAGCAGTACTTC.

The V and J genes are TRBV30 and TRBJ2-1; D might be TRBD1 (6 bases). CDR3 length: 14 amino acids. V was shortened by 5 bases and J by 7 bases, with 18 bases between the two germline ends. Germline V gives CDR1 GTSNPN, CDR2 SVGIG (reference sequence). CDR3 bases: TGTGCCTGGGGGGGCGGGCGAGGAGATAATGAGCAGTTCTTC. The encoded protein is CAWGGGRGDNEQFF.

The J gene is TRBJ2-7, the V gene TRBV13, with TRBD1 matching over 8 bases. V shed 8 bases and J 4 bases; nucleotides not matched to a gene: 10. From germline, CDR1 is PRHDT and CDR2 FYEKMQ (reference sequence). The CDR3 has 14 residues. CDR3 sequence: CASGDRGGSYEQYF. The CDR3 region has the DNA TGTGCCAGCGGAGACAGGGGTGGATCGTACGAGCAGTACTTC.

The chain employs TRBV2 and TRBJ1-2; tentatively, D is TRBD1 (6 bases). Trimming took 6 bases from V and 4 from J, leaving 12 bases between them. This CDR3 contains 13 residues. CDR1 is SNHLY and CDR2 is FYNNEI in the germline V gene. The CDR3 nucleotides are TGTGCCAGCAGACAGGGTGTCCCCTATGGCTACACCTTC. It yields the protein CASRQGVPYGYTF.

V gene TRBV7-2 combines with J gene TRBJ2-7; a weak D match, TRBD1 (7 bases). Per the germline V gene, CDR1 is SGHTA and CDR2 is FQGNSA. V was clipped by 3 bases and J by 0 bases, with 15 bases between them. The CDR3 consists of 16 residues. The CDR3: CASSFAEGAGSYEQYF. In DNA form, the CDR3 reads TGTGCCAGCAGCTTTGCGGAGGGGGCGGGCTCCTACGAGCAGTACTTC.

This clone was picked up a small number of times. The chain carries TRBV7-9 and TRBJ1-1, with 8 bases matching TRBD1. The germline V gene has CDR1 SEHNR and CDR2 FQNEAQ (reference sequence). The CDR3 contains 15 residues. V shed 1 base, J shed 8 bases, and the junction held 9 bases outside the gene matches. Written as DNA, the CDR3 is TGTGCCAGCAGCTTAGTGCTCAGGGGGCGAGGCGAAGCTTTCTTT. Translating it yields CASSLVLRGRGEAFF.

This clone was found a few times. The rearrangement uses TRBV5-6 and TRBJ1-1; D perhaps matches TRBD1 (6 bases). The CDR3 is 15 amino acids. Trimming left V 0 bases short and J 0 bases short, with 9 bases between. Germline assignment: CDR1 SGHDT and CDR2 YYEEEE. The CDR3 reads CASSLGWGLNTEAFF. The CDR3 coding sequence is TGTGCCAGCAGCTTGGGATGGGGGCTGAACACTGAAGCTTTCTTT.

This clone has just a few counts. This chain links TRBV13 with TRBJ2-2; TRBD2 matches 8 bases. After removal of 7 bases from V and 6 bases from J, the junction contained 7 bases not matched to a gene. Germline values: CDR1 PRHDT, CDR2 FYEKMQ (reference sequence). CDR3 length equals 14 residues. The CDR3 region is CASNLVAGSGELFF. Written as DNA, the CDR3 is TGTGCCAGCAACCTTGTAGCGGGATCCGGGGAGCTGTTTTTT.

CDR3 sequence reads: CASSSIGYQETQYF. The DNA for the CDR3 is TGTGCCAGCAGCTCAATAGGTTACCAAGAGACCCAGTACTTC. J is TRBJ2-5 and V is TRBV5-6; no definite D call. The germline CDR1 and CDR2 sequences are SGHDT and YYEEEE. CDR3 length: 14 residues. Trimming took 3 bases from V and 0 from J, leaving 9 bases between them.

The rearrangement links TRBV7-2 to TRBJ2-5; 7 bases match TRBD1. The V and J ends lost 3 bases and 3 bases, in that order; junction bases with no gene match: 4. The germline V gene encodes CDR1 SGHTA and CDR2 FQGNSA. The CDR3 extends over 14 amino acids. CDR3 sequence: CASSFNRGKETQYF. DNA for the CDR3: TGTGCCAGCAGCTTTAACAGGGGCAAAGAGACCCAGTACTTC. Variable domain in full (rest from reference TRBV7-2 and TRBJ2-5): GAGVSQSPSNKVTEKGKDVELRCDPISGHTALYWYRQSLGQGLEFLIYFQGNSAPDKSGLPSDRFSAERTGGSVSTLTIQRTQQEDSAVYLCASSFNRGKETQYFGPGTRLLVL.